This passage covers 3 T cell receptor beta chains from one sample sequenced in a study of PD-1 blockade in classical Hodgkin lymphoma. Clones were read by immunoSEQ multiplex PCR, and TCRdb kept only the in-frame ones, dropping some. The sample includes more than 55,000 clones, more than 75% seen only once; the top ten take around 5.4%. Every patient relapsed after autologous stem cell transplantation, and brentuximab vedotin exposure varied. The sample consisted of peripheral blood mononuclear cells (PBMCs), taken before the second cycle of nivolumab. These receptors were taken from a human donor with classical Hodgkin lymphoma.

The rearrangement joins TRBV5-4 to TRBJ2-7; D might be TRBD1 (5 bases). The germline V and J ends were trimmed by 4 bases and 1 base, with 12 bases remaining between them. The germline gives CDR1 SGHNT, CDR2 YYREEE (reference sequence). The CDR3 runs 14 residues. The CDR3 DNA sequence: TGTGCCAGCAGCCGCGCCGACAGTTCCTACGAGCAGTACTTC. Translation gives CASSRADSSYEQYF.

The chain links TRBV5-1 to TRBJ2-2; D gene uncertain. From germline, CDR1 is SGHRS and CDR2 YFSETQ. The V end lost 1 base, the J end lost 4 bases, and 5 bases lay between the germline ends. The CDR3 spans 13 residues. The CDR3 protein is CASSLQVTGELFF. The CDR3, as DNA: TGCGCCAGCAGCTTGCAAGTCACCGGGGAGCTGTTTTTT.

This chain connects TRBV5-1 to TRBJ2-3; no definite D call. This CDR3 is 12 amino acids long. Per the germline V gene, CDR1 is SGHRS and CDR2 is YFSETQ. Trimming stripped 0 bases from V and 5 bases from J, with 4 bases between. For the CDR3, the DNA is TGCGCCAGCAGCTTGGGGGGAGATACGCAGTATTTT. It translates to CASSLGGDTQYF.